This T cell receptor (beta chain) is drawn from a study of T-cell memory formation after mild COVID-19. Study information: TCR clusters were mostly confined to one donor each.

CDR1 and CDR2 (germline): ENHRY, SYGVKD. The CDR3 runs to 14 residues. Trimming took off 6 bases at V and 3 bases at J, with 12 bases between the two ends. The study, taken as a whole, reports: The CD4+ clones that contracted clustered mainly within CM and EM, and the CD8+ clones concentrated in EMRA. Clones shrinking from day 15 to 85 showed even CD4/CD8 mixes; later expanders tilted CD4+.

The 5'RACE method, run with constant-segment primers, produced TCR alpha and TCR beta cDNA libraries (carrying sample barcodes and UMIs). From the 5' RACE reads, TCRdb called clonotypes with MiXCR, one entry per CDR3 protein. In the table there are under 550,000 distinct CDR3 sequences, about a sixth of which are singletons. Only a few counts were recorded for this clonotype. Its specificity is unknown. The sample comprised PBMCs or a T cell subset sorted from them (not recorded which). The chain joins TRBV10-3 to TRBJ1-5; D perhaps matches TRBD1 (6 bases). This receptor was identified in a man between 18 and 29 years old who had mild COVID-19 (a few samples of this study predate the infection). Cell type and time point are not known. In nucleotides, the CDR3 is TGTGCCATCAGGGCCAGGGGTACCAATCAGCCCCAGCATTTT. It is translated as CAIRARGTNQPQHF.